The T cell receptor beta chain described here comes from a study of blood T cell repertoires in COVID-19. Study in general: The origin of the acute and convalescent COVID-19 samples was the United States, Italy and Spain.

This table comes from immunoSEQ multiplex PCR, and its TCRdb copy is limited to in-frame clones, with some not included. The sample yields some 400,000 clones, 90% seen once. The receptor was derived from a man between 18 and 35 years old with active or convalescent COVID-19. The sample taken for sequencing was peripheral blood.

CDR3 sequence: CSVMTGARQPQHF. The CDR3 DNA is TGCAGCGTAATGACAGGGGCGAGACAGCCCCAGCATTTT. V is TRBV29-1 and J is TRBJ1-5; 8 bases are shared with TRBD1. The CDR3 spans 13 residues. After removal of 6 bases from V and 7 bases from J, the junction contained 8 bases not matched to a gene. The V gene's germline CDR1 is SQVTM and CDR2 ANQGSEA.